These 23 T cell receptor beta chains came from one sample sequenced in a study of blood T cell repertoires in COVID-19. Profiled with immunoSEQ multiplex PCR; TCRdb holds only in-frame clones, not every one. The profile shows a few hundred thousand clones, approximately 87% of them singletons. Input material: peripheral blood. The receptors stem from a man aged 60 to 75 who had recovered from COVID-19.

This clone was seen more than once but under ten times. The chain joins TRBV9 to TRBJ2-2; TRBD2 matches at 10 bases. Germline V lookup: CDR1 SGDLS, CDR2 YYNGEE. V lost 0 bases, J lost 4 bases, and 6 bases stayed unmatched. The CDR3 is 17 residues long. CDR3 loop: CASSVAGTSVGTGELFF. The CDR3 nucleotides read TGTGCCAGCAGCGTAGCCGGGACTAGCGTGGGCACCGGGGAGCTGTTTTTT.

This sequence joins TRBV21-1 and TRBJ2-2; TRBD1 is the table's D call, not checked against the DNA. TRBV21-1 counts as a pseudogene. This CDR3 comprises 19 residues. In DNA, the CDR3 is TGTGCCAGCAGCAATTTAGGACAGGGCTTCGTCGAATACACCGGGGAGCTGTTTTTT. Encoded protein: CASSNLGQGFVEYTGELFF.

This chain links TRBV7-2 with TRBJ2-5; 13 bases align to TRBD2. From germline, CDR1 is SGHTA and CDR2 FQGNSA. J gave up 1 base and V 0 bases, and 5 bases lay outside the gene matches. This CDR3 region has 18 residues. In DNA form, the CDR3 reads TGTGCCAGCAGCTTAGCGCTCGGACTAGCGGGGGCCCAAGAGACCCAGTACTTC. It encodes CASSLALGLAGAQETQYF.

Concerning this clone itself: Other nucleotide sequences in the sample specify the same CDR3. The chain couples TRBV6-5 to TRBJ1-4; D perhaps matches TRBD1 (5 bases). V was trimmed by 9 bases and J by 4 bases, leaving 12 bases between them. This CDR3 has 13 residues. In germline, CDR1 is MNHEY, CDR2 SVGAGI. CDR3 amino acids: CASSRDYNEKLFF. CDR3 nucleotide sequence: TGTGCCAGTAGCCGGGACTATAATGAAAAACTGTTTTTT.

The gene calls are TRBV2 and TRBJ2-6, with D unclear. Germline CDR1 is SNHLY and CDR2 is FYNNEI. The CDR3 length is 16 residues. V dropped 5 bases and J dropped 3 bases, with 14 bases sitting between them. DNA of the CDR3: TGTGCCAGCAGTCTGTCCGGATGGAGTGGGGCCAACGTCCTGACTTTC. Its protein product is CASSLSGWSGANVLTF. Full variable domain (missing parts from reference TRBV2 and TRBJ2-6): EPEVTQTPSHQVTQMGQEVILRCVPISNHLYFYWYRQILGQKVEFLVSFYNNEISEKSEIFDDQFSVERPDGSNFTLKIRSTKLEDSAMYFCASSLSGWSGANVLTFGAGSRLTVL.

The rearrangement uses TRBV20-1 and TRBJ2-1; possible D gene TRBD2, 5 bases. The CDR3 has 14 amino acids. CDR1 is DFQATT, CDR2 SNEGSKA, per germline (reference sequence). V was trimmed by 3 bases and J by 4 bases, leaving 13 bases between them. CDR3 DNA: TGCAGTGCTAGTAGAAACGGGGAATACAATGAGCAGTTCTTC. Encoded protein: CSASRNGEYNEQFF.

The rearrangement links TRBV3-1 (or the pseudogene TRBV3-2) to TRBJ1-5, with 12 bases matching TRBD1. Germline V gene sequence: CDR1 LGHDT, CDR2 YNNKEL (reference sequence). The CDR3 is made up of 15 amino acids. The junction had 2 bases not matched to a gene; V was cut back by 4 bases and J by 4 bases. The CDR3 nucleotides read TGTGCCAGCAGCCTGGGACAGGGGGCTAATCAGCCCCAGCATTTT. Translating gives CASSLGQGANQPQHF.

This sequence joins TRBV5-1 and TRBJ2-1; D is perhaps TRBD2 (7 bases). Germline V lookup: CDR1 SGHRS, CDR2 YFSETQ. Trimming stripped 1 base from V and 3 bases from J, with 11 bases between. The CDR3 runs to 15 residues. The CDR3 loop is CASSLSGDIYNEQFF. In DNA form, the CDR3 reads TGCGCCAGCAGCTTGAGCGGGGACATCTACAATGAGCAGTTCTTC.

The chain carries TRBV2 and TRBJ2-1; 7 nucleotides align to TRBD2. This CDR3 region has 13 residues. Unmatched junction bases numbered 11, after V lost 11 bases and J lost 7 bases. The germline V gene encodes CDR1 SNHLY and CDR2 FYNNEI. In nucleotides, the CDR3 is TGTGCCGGAGGACTAGACAATTTTAATGAGCAGTTCTTC. The encoded protein is CAGGLDNFNEQFF.

The genes are TRBV29-1 and TRBJ1-2; TRBD1 aligns across 9 bases. Germline assignment: CDR1 SQVTM and CDR2 ANQGSEA. J was trimmed by 2 bases and V by 3 bases; bases with no gene match: 7. The CDR3 sequence is 15 residues long. Here the CDR3 reads CSVDRAGTGNYGYTF. The CDR3 nucleotides read TGCAGCGTTGATAGGGCCGGGACAGGGAACTATGGCTACACCTTC.

The rearrangement uses TRBV27 and TRBJ2-1, with a weak D call TRBD2 (6 bases). The CDR3 consists of 17 residues. Germline CDR1 MNHEY, CDR2 SMNVEV (reference sequence). Trimming cost V 4 bases and J 0 bases, with 16 bases left between them. The CDR3 nucleotides read TGTGCCAGCAGTTATTCCTTTGGGGGGTTCTCCTACAATGAGCAGTTCTTC. It yields the protein CASSYSFGGFSYNEQFF.

The chain has TRBV3-1 (or the pseudogene TRBV3-2) and TRBJ2-5, with no clear D. Germline V gene sequence: CDR1 LGHDT, CDR2 YNNKEL (reference sequence). The CDR3 totals 14 residues. The germline V and J ends were trimmed by 5 bases and 4 bases, with 14 bases remaining between them. This CDR3 reads CASSYLEVPETQYF. In DNA form, the CDR3 reads TGTGCCAGCAGCTATTTAGAGGTCCCAGAGACCCAGTACTTC.

V gene TRBV4-2 combines with J gene TRBJ1-4, with 8 nucleotides matching TRBD1. Germline lookup yields CDR1 LGHNA and CDR2 YNFKEQ. V lost 0 bases to trimming and J lost 8 bases; unmatched junction nucleotides: 8. This CDR3 is built from 16 residues. The CDR3: CASSQDLGRGREKLFF. DNA of the CDR3: TGTGCCAGCAGCCAAGATTTAGGCAGGGGGCGCGAAAAACTGTTTTTT.

V usage is TRBV5-4 and J usage is TRBJ2-3, with a possible D match to TRBD2 (7 bases). Germline CDR1 reads SGHNT; CDR2 reads YYREEE (reference sequence). V was clipped by 1 base and J by 6 bases, with 12 bases between them. This CDR3 spans 14 amino acids. The CDR3 bases are TGTGCCAGCAGCTTGTCGGGGGGCATGGATACGCAGTATTTT. Translation gives CASSLSGGMDTQYF.

The chain joins TRBV6-5 to TRBJ2-7; the D gene is possibly TRBD1 (5 bases). Trimming removed 4 bases at V and 1 base at J, with 11 bases between. Germline V lookup: CDR1 MNHEY, CDR2 SVGAGI. CDR3 length: 14 residues. CDR3 sequence: CASSSSTDSYEQYF. The CDR3 coding sequence is TGTGCCAGCAGTTCATCGACAGATTCCTACGAGCAGTACTTC.

The gene calls are TRBV7-8 and TRBJ1-1; TRBD1 is a possible D gene (5 bases). CDR1 is SGHVS, CDR2 FQNEAQ, per germline. With 5 bases removed from V and 0 bases from J, the gap between germline ends came to 10 bases. The CDR3 spans 14 residues. Written as DNA, the CDR3 is TGTGCCAGCAGCGCCGGACACCTGAACACTGAAGCTTTCTTT. Protein: CASSAGHLNTEAFF.

The rearrangement uses TRBV5-1 and TRBJ2-7; 7 positions agree with TRBD1. V lost 0 bases and J lost 2; bases outside the gene matches: 5. This CDR3 has 15 residues. Germline CDR1 is SGHRS and CDR2 is YFSETQ. This CDR3 reads CASSLGGQDTYEQYF. CDR3 coding DNA: TGCGCCAGCAGCTTGGGCGGACAGGACACCTACGAGCAGTACTTC.

The V and J genes are TRBV5-4 and TRBJ2-3; unclear D gene. CDR1 and CDR2 from the germline V gene are SGHNT and YYREEE (reference sequence). V lost 3 bases to trimming and J lost 0 bases, with 8 bases between them. This CDR3 contains 14 residues. In nucleotides, the CDR3 is TGTGCCAGCAGCTCCTACAGAAGCACAGATACGCAGTATTTT. Its protein is CASSSYRSTDTQYF.

Note on this clone: A read error may explain this, as a much larger clone is one base away. CDR3 in amino acids: CASSLHSGNTIYF. As DNA, the CDR3 is TGTGCCAGCAGCTTACACTCTGGAAACACCATATATTTT. The chain is built from TRBV7-2 and TRBJ1-3; D unclear. V was clipped by 2 bases and J by 0 bases, with 2 bases between them. CDR3 length: 13 residues. Germline-derived CDR1 and CDR2 are SGHTA and FQGNSA.

CDR3 sequence reads: CASSVNTDTQYF. CDR3 nucleotides: TGTGCCAGCAGCGTCAATACAGATACGCAGTATTTT. This chain uses TRBV7-8 with TRBJ2-3; D not certain. This CDR3 has 12 residues. Germline CDR1 and CDR2: SGHVS and FQNEAQ. The V gene lost 5 bases and the J gene lost 3 bases, with 6 bases spanning the gap.

The V gene is TRBV27, the J gene TRBJ2-1; maybe TRBD2 (5 bases). Per the germline V gene, CDR1 is MNHEY and CDR2 is SMNVEV (reference sequence). The CDR3 is made up of 15 amino acids. V lost 6 bases to trimming and J lost 3 bases, with 15 bases between them. The CDR3 protein is CASSPRSGFYNEQFF. The DNA of the CDR3 is TGTGCCAGCAGCCCACGATCGGGGTTCTACAATGAGCAGTTCTTC.

The V and J genes are TRBV6-5 and TRBJ1-4; TRBD1 matches 7 bases. The CDR3 length is 14 residues. Looked up from germline, CDR1 is MNHEY and CDR2 is SVGAGI. With V trimmed by 6 bases and J by 7 bases, 8 bases remained unmatched. The CDR3 loop reads CASRADRVAEKLFF. The CDR3 region has the DNA TGTGCCAGCAGAGCAGACAGGGTTGCTGAAAAACTGTTTTTT.

The chain couples TRBV28 to TRBJ1-5; the match to TRBD1 covers 8 bases. This CDR3 contains 16 residues. J lost 3 bases, V lost 2 bases, and 6 bases had no gene match. CDR1 is MDHEN, CDR2 SYDVKM, per germline. CDR3 coding DNA: TGTGCCAGCAGTTTAGGGACAGGATTAAACAATCAGCCCCAGCATTTT. Its translation: CASSLGTGLNNQPQHF.